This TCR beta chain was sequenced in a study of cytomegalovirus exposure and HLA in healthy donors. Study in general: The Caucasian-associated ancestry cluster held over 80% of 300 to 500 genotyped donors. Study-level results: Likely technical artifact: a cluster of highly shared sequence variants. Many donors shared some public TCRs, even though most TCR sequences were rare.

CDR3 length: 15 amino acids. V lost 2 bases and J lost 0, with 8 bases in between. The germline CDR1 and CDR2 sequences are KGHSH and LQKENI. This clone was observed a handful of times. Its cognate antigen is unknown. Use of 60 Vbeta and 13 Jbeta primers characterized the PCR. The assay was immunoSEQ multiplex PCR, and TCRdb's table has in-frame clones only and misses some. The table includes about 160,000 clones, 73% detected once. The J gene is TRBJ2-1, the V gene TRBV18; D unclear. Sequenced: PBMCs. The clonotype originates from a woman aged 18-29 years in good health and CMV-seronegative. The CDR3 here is CASSPTLSSYNEQFF. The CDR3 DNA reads TGTGCCAGCTCACCAACATTAAGCTCCTACAATGAGCAGTTCTTC.